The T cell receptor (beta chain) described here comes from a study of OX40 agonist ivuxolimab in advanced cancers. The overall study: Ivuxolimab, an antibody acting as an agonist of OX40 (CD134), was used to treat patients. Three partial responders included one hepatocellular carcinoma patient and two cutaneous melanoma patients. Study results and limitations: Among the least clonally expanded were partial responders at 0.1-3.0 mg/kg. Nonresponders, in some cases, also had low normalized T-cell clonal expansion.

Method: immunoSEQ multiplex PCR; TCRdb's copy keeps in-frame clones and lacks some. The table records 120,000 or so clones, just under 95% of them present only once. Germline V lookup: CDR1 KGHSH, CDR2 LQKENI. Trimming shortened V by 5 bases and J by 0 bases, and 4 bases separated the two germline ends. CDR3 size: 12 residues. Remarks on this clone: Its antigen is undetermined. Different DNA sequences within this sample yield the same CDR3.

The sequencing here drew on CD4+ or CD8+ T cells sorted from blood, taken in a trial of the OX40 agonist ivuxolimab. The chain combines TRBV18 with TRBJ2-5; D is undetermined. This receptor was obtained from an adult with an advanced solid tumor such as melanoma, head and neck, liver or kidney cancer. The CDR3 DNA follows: TGTGCCAGCTCAGGCAACCAAGAGACCCAGTACTTC. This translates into CASSGNQETQYF. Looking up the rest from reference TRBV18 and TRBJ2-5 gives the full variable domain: NAGVMQNPRHLVRRRGQEARLRCSPMKGHSHVYWYRQLPEEGLKFMVYLQKENIIDESGMPKERFSAEFPKEGPSILRIQQVVRGDSAAYFCASSGNQETQYFGPGTRLLVL.